A single sample gave rise to the 29 T cell receptor beta chains below, sequenced in a study of T cell responses to AZD1222 COVID-19 vaccine. TCRdb's copy holds only in-frame clones and misses some; the assay was immunoSEQ multiplex PCR. The repertoire holds 110,000 to 150,000 clones, with approximately 90% as singletons. The input for sequencing was peripheral blood, taken 28 days after the second AZD1222 dose. The receptors were gathered from an adult who received the AZD1222 COVID-19 vaccine.

V and J are TRBV6-5 and TRBJ2-1, with D hard to call. CDR3 length: 15 residues. V gave up 2 bases and J gave up 7 bases, with 15 bases separating them. Germline V CDR1 and CDR2: MNHEY, SVGAGI. Here the CDR3 DNA reads TGTGCCAGCAGTTACCAGACTTCCAAAGGGAATGAGCAGTTCTTC. It is translated as CASSYQTSKGNEQFF.

The rearrangement joins TRBV7-3 to TRBJ2-1; D is unclear. V gave up 5 bases and J gave up 5 bases, with 7 bases separating them. The CDR3 is 12 residues long. Germline values: CDR1 SGHTA, CDR2 FQGTGA. DNA of the CDR3: TGTGCCAGCAGCCTTTACAACAATGAGCAGTTCTTC. Protein: CASSLYNNEQFF.

The genes are TRBV5-5 and TRBJ1-6; D unresolved. The CDR3 totals 15 residues. The V end was cut by 0 bases, the J end by 13 bases, with 17 bases between. CDR1 SGHKS and CDR2 YYEKEE come from the germline V gene (reference sequence). The CDR3 DNA reads TGTGCCAGCAGCTTGGCTGGCCCCTTGGACGGTCCCCTCCACTTT. Translating gives CASSLAGPLDGPLHF. The full variable domain, rest sourced from reference TRBV5-5 and TRBJ1-6, is DAGVTQSPTHLIKTRGQQVTLRCSPISGHKSVSWYQQVLGQGPQFIFQYYEKEERGRGNFPDRFSARQFPNYSSELNVNALLLGDSALYLCASSLAGPLDGPLHFGNGTRLTVT.

This clone appeared a single time. J is TRBJ1-1 and V is TRBV29-1; D unclear. The ends were cut back, 3 bases at V and 4 bases at J, with 12 bases in the middle. Per the germline V gene, CDR1 is SQVTM and CDR2 is ANQGSEA. This CDR3 has 13 residues. CDR3 in amino acids: CSVERSVATEAFF. CDR3 sequence (DNA): TGCAGCGTTGAGCGCAGTGTGGCCACTGAAGCTTTCTTT.

This chain connects TRBV30 to TRBJ2-7; perhaps TRBD2 as D (6 bases). Germline V gene lookup returns CDR1 GTSNPN and CDR2 SVGIG (reference sequence). The CDR3 consists of 13 residues. Trimming cost V 3 bases and J 2 bases, with 11 bases left between them. This CDR3 is CAWRKTGAYEQYF. Written as DNA, the CDR3 is TGTGCCTGGAGGAAGACGGGAGCCTACGAGCAGTACTTC.

The chain has TRBV5-4 and TRBJ2-3; 8 nucleotides agree with TRBD2. V lost 5 bases, J lost 6 bases, and 11 bases stayed unmatched. The CDR3 loop spans 15 amino acids. Germline CDR1 is SGHNT and CDR2 is YYREEE (reference sequence). The CDR3 sequence is CASSLNSGSRDTQYF. CDR3 DNA sequence: TGTGCCAGCAGTTTGAACAGCGGGAGTCGTGATACGCAGTATTTT.

This chain joins TRBV10-1 and TRBJ2-1, with D uncertain. The germline CDR1 and CDR2 sequences are WNHNN and SYGVQD (reference sequence). The CDR3 loop spans 15 amino acids. V lost 3 bases and J 0 bases, leaving 9 bases between the germline ends. CDR3 sequence reads: CASSDPSSSYNEQFF. The CDR3 DNA reads as TGCGCCAGCAGTGACCCGTCGAGCTCCTACAATGAGCAGTTCTTC.

J is TRBJ1-6 and V is TRBV7-2, with D hard to call. V gave up 5 bases and J gave up 11 bases, with 10 bases separating them. This CDR3 spans 12 amino acids. In germline, CDR1 is SGHTA, CDR2 FQGNSA. CDR3: CASSPDFAPLHF. The DNA of the CDR3 is TGTGCCAGCAGCCCGGACTTTGCACCCCTCCACTTT.

This clone was found a few times. Other nucleotide sequences from this sample produce the same CDR3. The J gene is TRBJ2-7, the V gene TRBV6-5, with TRBD1 matching over 7 bases. There are 12 residues in the CDR3. Germline V gives CDR1 MNHEY, CDR2 SVGAGI. The V gene end was trimmed by 6 bases and the J gene end by 6 bases; junction bases not matched to a gene: 5. The CDR3 DNA reads TGTGCCAGCAGCCCGACAGGGATCGAGCAGTACTTC. Translation: CASSPTGIEQYF.

The CDR3 nucleotides are TGCGCCAGCAGCTTGGCCGGTGGGATATACGAGCAGTACTTC. This encodes CASSLAGGIYEQYF. The chain has TRBV5-1 and TRBJ2-7; D not resolved. The CDR3 is 14 amino acids. CDR1 and CDR2 from the germline V gene are SGHRS and YFSETQ. V was pared by 0 bases and J by 4 bases, with 11 bases between.

The V gene is TRBV4-1, the J gene TRBJ1-2, with 9 bases lining up with TRBD1. V dropped 1 base and J dropped 5; count of bases not matched to a gene: 5. The CDR3 loop spans 15 amino acids. From germline, CDR1 is MGHRA and CDR2 YSYEKL. CDR3: CASSQGSGQGYGYTF. In DNA, the CDR3 is TGCGCCAGCAGCCAAGGGAGTGGACAGGGGTATGGCTACACCTTC.

The table lists this clone with a few counts. This chain links TRBV15 with TRBJ2-5; 7 nucleotides line up with TRBD1. The CDR3 spans 15 residues. Per germline, CDR1 LNHNV and CDR2 YYDKDF (reference sequence). The trim removed 3 bases at V and 7 bases at J, leaving 11 bases unmatched. CDR3 amino acids: CATSSKQGGHGTQYF. CDR3 nucleotide sequence: TGTGCCACCAGCAGTAAACAAGGGGGCCATGGGACCCAGTACTTC.

This clone was recorded only once. This rearrangement joins TRBV28 to TRBJ1-2, with D unclear. From germline, CDR1 is MDHEN and CDR2 SYDVKM. The CDR3 sequence is 15 residues long. Trimming stripped 6 bases from V and 6 bases from J, with 20 bases between. CDR3 sequence: CASRLPLVKHNGYTF. The CDR3 bases are TGTGCCAGCAGGCTCCCCTTAGTAAAACACAATGGCTACACCTTC.

CDR3 protein: CASSHVGGELFF. The CDR3, as DNA: TGCGCCAGCAGCCACGTCGGCGGGGAGCTGTTTTTT. The V and J genes are TRBV4-3 and TRBJ2-2; no firm D call. The CDR3 is 12 amino acids. Germline CDR1 LGHNA, CDR2 YSLEER. The V and J ends lost 3 bases and 7 bases respectively, with 6 bases between them.

In its sample, this clone was seen a few times. This chain links TRBV30 with TRBJ1-1; weak D call: TRBD1 (6 bases). The CDR3 is 12 residues long. The germline V and J ends were trimmed by 2 bases and 7 bases, with 11 bases remaining between them. Germline CDR1 and CDR2: GTSNPN and SVGIG (reference sequence). The CDR3 coding sequence is TGTGCCTGGAGTCCGGGGGGCATTGAAGCTTTCTTT. This encodes CAWSPGGIEAFF.

The V gene is TRBV29-1, the J gene TRBJ1-2, with D uncertain. V lost 0 bases and J 2 bases, leaving 7 bases between the germline ends. This CDR3 has 13 amino acids. Germline assignment: CDR1 SQVTM and CDR2 ANQGSEA. The CDR3 protein is CSVEDKSNYGYTF. The CDR3 DNA is TGCAGCGTTGAAGACAAATCGAACTATGGCTACACCTTC.

The gene calls are TRBV27 and TRBJ1-2, with D possibly being TRBD1 (6 bases). This CDR3 contains 15 residues. V was shortened by 2 bases and J by 0 bases, with 10 bases between the two germline ends. The germline V gene encodes CDR1 MNHEY and CDR2 SMNVEV (reference sequence). The CDR3 DNA reads TGTGCCAGCAGTTTAAATGGACAGTCTAACTATGGCTACACCTTC. Translation: CASSLNGQSNYGYTF.

This clone was seen a few times. The chain couples TRBV28 to TRBJ1-2, with no clear D. V was pared by 2 bases and J by 0 bases, with 10 bases between. Germline CDR1 reads MDHEN; CDR2 reads SYDVKM. The CDR3 totals 15 residues. CDR3 nucleotide sequence: TGTGCCAGCAGTTTAGCGACACTAGCTAACTATGGCTACACCTTC. Translation gives CASSLATLANYGYTF.

The CDR3 reads CASSKRGRNQPQHF. CDR3 nucleotide sequence: TGTGCCAGTAGTAAACGGGGCCGAAATCAGCCCCAGCATTTT. The chain couples TRBV19 to TRBJ1-5; the D gene is possibly TRBD1 (5 bases). CDR1 and CDR2 from the germline V gene are LNHDA and SQIVND (reference sequence). The CDR3 spans 14 residues. V was shortened by 4 bases and J by 4 bases, with 11 bases between the two germline ends.

In this sample, this clone turned up once. J is TRBJ2-7 and V is TRBV6-5; 7 bases are a match to TRBD1. CDR1 is MNHEY, CDR2 SVGAGI, per germline. With 6 bases clipped from V and 1 base from J, the junction kept 9 bases outside the gene matches. The CDR3 is made up of 15 amino acids. The CDR3 coding sequence is TGTGCCAGCAGGACCCCGGGACAGACATCCTACGAGCAGTACTTC. Encoded protein: CASRTPGQTSYEQYF.

This chain joins TRBV28 and TRBJ1-4; D is possibly TRBD1 (5 bases). Trimming pared 6 bases from V and 6 bases from J, leaving 17 bases between. This CDR3 is built from 15 residues. The germline V gene has CDR1 MDHEN and CDR2 SYDVKM. CDR3 loop: CASSPGGRVYEKLFF. CDR3 sequence (DNA): TGTGCCAGCAGCCCCGGCGGCAGGGTATATGAAAAACTGTTTTTT.

A single count supports this clone. V and J are TRBV27 and TRBJ1-1; 7 bases are a match to TRBD1. V lost 3 bases to trimming and J lost 5 bases; unmatched junction nucleotides: 3. Germline-derived CDR1 and CDR2 are MNHEY and SMNVEV (reference sequence). There are 13 residues in the CDR3. The CDR3, as DNA: TGTGCCAGCAGTTTCCAGGGGGAAACTGAAGCTTTCTTT. Protein: CASSFQGETEAFF.

This chain uses TRBV10-1 with TRBJ2-7; a weak D match, TRBD2 (6 bases). The germline V and J ends were trimmed by 2 bases and 6 bases, with 17 bases remaining between them. Germline V lookup: CDR1 WNHNN, CDR2 SYGVQD (reference sequence). The CDR3 is 15 amino acids. The CDR3 DNA sequence: TGCGCCAGCAGTGAGGCGGGAACACCCATCTCCGAGCAGTACTTC. Amino acid sequence: CASSEAGTPISEQYF.

This chain joins TRBV7-8 and TRBJ2-1; 8 bases align to TRBD2. CDR3 size: 16 residues. The trim removed 5 bases at V and 3 bases at J, leaving 9 bases unmatched. The germline gives CDR1 SGHVS, CDR2 FQNEAQ. CDR3 nucleotide sequence: TGTGCCAGCAGCGAACCGGGACTAGTGGTCTACAATGAGCAGTTCTTC. Amino acids: CASSEPGLVVYNEQFF.

The chain employs TRBV24-1 and TRBJ2-4; D unresolved. Trimming removed 9 bases from V and 7 bases from J, with 12 bases in between. The CDR3 is made up of 12 amino acids. From germline, CDR1 is KGHDR and CDR2 SFDVKD. Written as DNA, the CDR3 is TGTGCCACCTCCGCCGCCGGGAACATTCAGTACTTC. It codes for CATSAAGNIQYF.

This chain uses TRBV30 with TRBJ1-1, with 7 positions matching TRBD1. The CDR3 is 13 amino acids. The V gene's germline CDR1 is GTSNPN and CDR2 SVGIG (reference sequence). With V trimmed by 5 bases and J by 7 bases, 10 bases remained unmatched. CDR3 sequence (DNA): TGTGCCTGGGAAGGACAGGCCCTGCTTGAAGCTTTCTTT. It is translated as CAWEGQALLEAFF. The complete variable domain, with remaining parts taken from reference TRBV30 and TRBJ1-1, reads SQTIHQWPATLVQPVGSPLSLECTVEGTSNPNLYWYRQAAGRGLQLLFYSVGIGQISSEVPQNLSASRPQDRQFILSSKKLLLSDSGFYLCAWEGQALLEAFFGQGTRLTVV.

J is TRBJ1-5 and V is TRBV7-2; D is perhaps TRBD1 (5 bases). The germline V gene has CDR1 SGHTA and CDR2 FQGNSA. CDR3 length: 15 amino acids. Trimming stripped 1 base from V and 0 bases from J, with 7 bases between. The CDR3 here is CASSLGGYSNQPQHF. Written as DNA, the CDR3 is TGTGCCAGCAGCTTAGGGGGCTATAGCAATCAGCCCCAGCATTTT.

The rearrangement links TRBV9 to TRBJ2-2; D not resolved. The V gene's germline CDR1 is SGDLS and CDR2 YYNGEE. This CDR3 is 12 amino acids long. With 0 bases removed from V and 9 bases from J, the gap between germline ends came to 6 bases. The CDR3, as DNA: TGTGCCAGCAGCGTAGGTGGCCGGGAGCTGTTTTTT. It specifies CASSVGGRELFF. The complete variable domain, with remaining parts taken from reference TRBV9 and TRBJ2-2, reads DSGVTQTPKHLITATGQRVTLRCSPRSGDLSVYWYQQSLDQGLQFLIQYYNGEERAKGNILERFSAQQFPDLHSELNLSSLELGDSALYFCASSVGGRELFFGEGSRLTVL.

V usage is TRBV9 and J usage is TRBJ2-7; 10 bases align to TRBD1. The V gene end was trimmed by 3 bases and the J gene end by 3 bases; junction bases not matched to a gene: 15. This CDR3 comprises 18 residues. CDR1 and CDR2 (germline): SGDLS, YYNGEE. CDR3 sequence (DNA): TGTGCCAGCAGCGACTCCATTACTACGACAGGGGGCAGCTACGAGCAGTACTTC. The encoded protein is CASSDSITTTGGSYEQYF.